Sequencing of this T cell receptor (beta chain) was carried out in a study of T cell responses to AZD1222 COVID-19 vaccine. About this clone itself: Its cognate antigen is unknown.

Repertoires were generated with immunoSEQ multiplex PCR, while TCRdb's copy carries only in-frame clones and drops some. The sample has 100,000 to 150,000 clones; around 93% are singletons. Doses given second, at about 4 or about 12 weeks, were pooled. Germline values: CDR1 SGDLS, CDR2 YYNGEE. The CDR3 loop spans 12 amino acids. Trimming removed 4 bases from V and 8 bases from J, with 12 bases in between. Study-wide results and limits: Among vaccine-associated CD4 TCRs, coverage spanned spike, with dominance at 160-218 and 743-854. Repertoires in all cases were sampled only once the peak T cell response had passed.

The sample here was peripheral blood, taken 28 days after the second AZD1222 dose. This clonotype was obtained from an adult who received the AZD1222 COVID-19 vaccine. The chain couples TRBV9 to TRBJ1-2; D not certain. DNA for the CDR3: TGTGCCAGCAGCCTCGGTCGCGAGGGCTACACCTTC. Its protein product is CASSLGREGYTF.